Described below is a single T cell receptor (beta chain) sequence and its context. This may arise from a read error, as a much more abundant clone is one base away. CDR1 is SGDLS and CDR2 is YYNGEE in the germline V gene. The CDR3 extends over 12 amino acids. Through a sample-barcoded 5' primer and a J-beta primer mix, a second PCR was run for 7 to 11 cycles. All samples yielded 3 million or more CDR3-containing paired-end reads. TCRdb reprocessed the 5' RACE reads with MiXCR, giving one entry per CDR3 protein. The sample gives 950,000 to 1,200,000 distinct CDR3 sequences, around two fifths of which show up once; around 14% is in the top ten. The data are from a study of blood T cells in healthy people across ages.

The chain employs TRBV9 and TRBJ2-3, with 8 nucleotides matching TRBD2. This clonotype was sampled from a young man in good health. Sequenced: blood. The CDR3 DNA reads TGTGTCAGCAGCGGGGGTTCAGATACGCAGTATTTT. Its protein product is CVSSGGSDTQYF.